The next 21 T cell receptor beta chains were all read from a single sample in a study of a mutant IDH1 vaccine in newly diagnosed glioma. Time point: week 5, during vaccination. In every dose of vaccine, 300 ug of mutant IDH1 20-mer peptide was given alongside topical imiquimod. No antigen is known for these receptors. TCRdb's copy holds only in-frame clones and misses some; the assay was immunoSEQ multiplex PCR. The sample lists around 49,000 clones, approximately 78% occurring once. The sample was PBMCs, taken from a glioma patient whose treatment included an IDH1 peptide vaccine. The receptors originated from a man aged 50-60 years with glioma.

The V gene is TRBV11-2, the J gene TRBJ2-5; the D is unclear. Germline values: CDR1 SGHAT, CDR2 FQNNGV. Trimming cost V 3 bases and J 6 bases, with 11 bases left between them. The CDR3 has 13 residues. CDR3 sequence reads: CASSLRSRKTQYF. In DNA, the CDR3 is TGTGCCAGCAGCTTGCGAAGTAGGAAGACCCAGTACTTC.

The rearrangement links TRBV7-2 to TRBJ1-2; D ambiguous. The V end was cut by 1 base, the J end by 4 bases, with 13 bases between. This CDR3 comprises 15 residues. CDR1 and CDR2 (germline): SGHTA, FQGNSA. DNA of the CDR3: TGTGCCAGCAGCTTAGGACACCAGGCCACCTATGGCTACACCTTC. It specifies CASSLGHQATYGYTF.

The gene calls are TRBV19 and TRBJ2-5, with 9 bases fitting TRBD1. The CDR3 totals 15 residues. V lost 2 bases to trimming and J lost 5 bases; unmatched junction nucleotides: 6. The germline gives CDR1 LNHDA, CDR2 SQIVND (reference sequence). CDR3 in DNA: TGTGCCAGTAGTATATTGACAGGGGGAAGGGAGACCCAGTACTTC. Its protein is CASSILTGGRETQYF.

This clone has a count of ten or more. The chain recombines TRBV10-3 with TRBJ2-2, with D perhaps TRBD1 (5 bases). The CDR3 totals 13 residues. The V gene's germline CDR1 is ENHRY and CDR2 SYGVKD. Trimming pared 6 bases from V and 7 bases from J, leaving 12 bases between. The CDR3 nucleotides read TGTGCCATCAGGTCGACAGAAGTCGGGGAGCTGTTTTTT. Protein sequence: CAIRSTEVGELFF.

This chain uses TRBV18 with TRBJ2-1; D remains unclear. Trimming cost V 3 bases and J 5 bases, with 5 bases left between them. The CDR3 is 12 residues long. Germline V gene data show CDR1 as KGHSH and CDR2 as LQKENI. CDR3 in amino acids: CASSPRNNEQFF. In DNA, the CDR3 is TGTGCCAGCTCACCGCGTAACAATGAGCAGTTCTTC.

The rearrangement links TRBV19 to TRBJ1-1, with D perhaps TRBD1 (5 bases). Per the germline V gene, CDR1 is LNHDA and CDR2 is SQIVND (reference sequence). The length of the CDR3 is 14 residues. V was shortened by 7 bases and J by 2 bases, with 14 bases between the two germline ends. The CDR3 coding sequence is TGTGCCAGTACCTCGGACACATTCAACACTGAAGCTTTCTTT. Its translation: CASTSDTFNTEAFF. The full variable domain, its missing parts supplied by reference TRBV19 and TRBJ1-1, is DGGITQSPKYLFRKEGQNVTLSCEQNLNHDAMYWYRQDPGQGLRLIYYSQIVNDFQKGDIAEGYSVSREKKESFPLTVTSAQKNPTAFYLCASTSDTFNTEAFFGQGTRLTVV.

V and J are TRBV28 and TRBJ1-1, with D uncertain. Trimming removed 5 bases from V and 0 bases from J, with 7 bases in between. The CDR3 covers 13 residues. Germline values: CDR1 MDHEN, CDR2 SYDVKM. CDR3 protein: CASSVIVNTEAFF. CDR3 DNA: TGTGCCAGCAGTGTGATAGTGAACACTGAAGCTTTCTTT.

The V gene is TRBV5-4, the J gene TRBJ2-7; TRBD1 agrees at 8 bases. This CDR3 contains 13 residues. V shed 3 bases and J 3 bases; nucleotides not matched to a gene: 2. Germline CDR1 and CDR2: SGHNT and YYREEE (reference sequence). The CDR3 protein is CASSSGGGYEQYF. The CDR3 DNA follows: TGTGCCAGCAGCTCAGGGGGCGGCTACGAGCAGTACTTC.

This sequence joins TRBV10-3 and TRBJ1-5, with D unclear. The CDR3 extends over 13 amino acids. The germline V gene has CDR1 ENHRY and CDR2 SYGVKD. V lost 3 bases, J lost 7 bases, and 10 bases lay in between. This CDR3 reads CAISDGVGQPQHF. CDR3 in DNA: TGTGCCATCAGTGACGGGGTGGGGCAGCCCCAGCATTTT.

This clone was seen a single time. The V call is TRBV5-1, the J call TRBJ2-7; 9 positions match TRBD2. The CDR3 is made up of 14 amino acids. CDR1 and CDR2 from the germline V gene are SGHRS and YFSETQ. J gave up 4 bases and V 4 bases, and 6 bases lay outside the gene matches. In nucleotides, the CDR3 is TGCGCCAGCAGCCTGGCTAGCGGGGATTACGAGCAGTACTTC. It specifies CASSLASGDYEQYF.

The chain recombines TRBV27 with TRBJ1-3; a weak D match, TRBD1 (5 bases). The CDR3 covers 15 residues. Germline assignment: CDR1 MNHEY and CDR2 SMNVEV (reference sequence). V lost 9 bases and J 3 bases, leaving 18 bases between the germline ends. The DNA for the CDR3 is TGTGCCAGTTCCCGCGGGAGGGGAATTGGAAACACCATATATTTT. It yields the protein CASSRGRGIGNTIYF.

The chain carries TRBV7-2 and TRBJ1-1, with D uncertain. The CDR3 is made up of 14 amino acids. Trimming removed 5 bases from V and 1 base from J, with 11 bases in between. Germline V CDR1 and CDR2: SGHTA, FQGNSA. DNA for the CDR3: TGTGCCAGCAGCCCCGCTGGCAGGAACACTGAAGCTTTCTTT. The encoded protein is CASSPAGRNTEAFF.

The chain combines TRBV6-5 with TRBJ2-1, with D perhaps assigned TRBD1 or TRBD2 (7 bases each). Germline CDR1 MNHEY, CDR2 SVGAGI. The CDR3 runs to 14 residues. Trimming left V 4 bases short and J 12 bases short, with 19 bases between. CDR3 nucleotides: TGTGCCAGCAGTTTTAAGGGAGGGGGCTCTAGGCAGTTCTTC. It translates to CASSFKGGGSRQFF.

There are a few counts of this clone. V usage is TRBV4-2 and J usage is TRBJ1-1, with D tentatively TRBD1 (5 bases). The CDR3 consists of 14 residues. V was pared by 0 bases and J by 3 bases, with 8 bases between. CDR1 and CDR2 from the germline V gene are LGHNA and YNFKEQ. The CDR3 spells CASSQDRGDTEAFF. The CDR3 DNA sequence: TGTGCCAGCAGCCAAGATAGAGGGGACACTGAAGCTTTCTTT.

For the CDR3, the DNA is TGTGCCAGTAGTATAGTAGGGGGTAACTATGGCTACACCTTC. It codes for CASSIVGGNYGYTF. The chain combines TRBV19 with TRBJ1-2, with D maybe TRBD1 (6 bases). The CDR3 covers 14 residues. Germline lookup yields CDR1 LNHDA and CDR2 SQIVND (reference sequence). V lost 1 base and J lost 1, with 7 bases in between.

J is TRBJ2-1 and V is TRBV27; D is tentatively TRBD1 or TRBD2 (5 bases each). Trimming took 2 bases from V and 0 from J, leaving 11 bases between them. The germline V gene encodes CDR1 MNHEY and CDR2 SMNVEV (reference sequence). The length of the CDR3 is 16 residues. The CDR3 DNA sequence: TGTGCCAGCAGTTTAAGGGCAGGGAGCTCCTACAATGAGCAGTTCTTC. Protein product: CASSLRAGSSYNEQFF.

CDR3 nucleotide sequence: TGTGCCAGCAGCCTAGACAGGGATACCGGGGAGCTGTTTTTT. It is translated as CASSLDRDTGELFF. The J gene is TRBJ2-2, the V gene TRBV7-3; 7 bases line up with TRBD1. Germline V lookup: CDR1 SGHTA, CDR2 FQGTGA. The CDR3 is 14 residues long. Trimming at V came to 5 bases and at J to 5 bases, leaving 5 bases not matched to a gene.

V usage is TRBV5-1 and J usage is TRBJ1-1; 11 bases fit TRBD1. Germline V gene sequence: CDR1 SGHRS, CDR2 YFSETQ. With 3 bases clipped from V and 5 bases from J, the junction kept 3 bases outside the gene matches. The length of the CDR3 is 14 residues. CDR3: CASSSGQGATEAFF. In nucleotides, the CDR3 is TGCGCCAGCAGCTCCGGACAGGGGGCGACTGAAGCTTTCTTT.

This sequence joins TRBV30 and TRBJ2-5, with D hard to call. CDR3 length: 12 residues. The germline V gene encodes CDR1 GTSNPN and CDR2 SVGIG (reference sequence). V was pared by 3 bases and J by 0 bases, with 5 bases between. The CDR3 here is CAWRGDQETQYF. The CDR3 nucleotides are TGTGCCTGGAGGGGCGACCAAGAGACCCAGTACTTC.

The CDR3 nucleotides read TGTGCCACCAGCAGGGGGGAGGGCAATCAGCCCCAGCATTTT. Its translation: CATSRGEGNQPQHF. The chain employs TRBV15 and TRBJ1-5; tentative D call: TRBD1 (5 bases). There are 14 residues in the CDR3. V lost 3 bases and J lost 2, with 8 bases in between. Germline CDR1 is LNHNV and CDR2 is YYDKDF (reference sequence).

The rearrangement uses TRBV19 and TRBJ2-7; D is unclear. The CDR3 is made up of 15 amino acids. The germline V gene encodes CDR1 LNHDA and CDR2 SQIVND (reference sequence). V lost 3 bases, J lost 3 bases, and 15 bases lay in between. CDR3 bases: TGTGCCAGTAGTATGATGGCAGATCCTGGCTACGAGCAGTACTTC. Its translation is CASSMMADPGYEQYF. Filled out from reference TRBV19 and TRBJ2-7, the complete variable domain reads DGGITQSPKYLFRKEGQNVTLSCEQNLNHDAMYWYRQDPGQGLRLIYYSQIVNDFQKGDIAEGYSVSREKKESFPLTVTSAQKNPTAFYLCASSMMADPGYEQYFGPGTRLTVT.